This T cell receptor beta chain was obtained from a study of identifying expanded T cells in peripheral blood. Study conclusions and caveats: Over about two and four weeks, about 15 and 18 clones changed, versus around 1.3 between replicates. Variance in clone template counts between approximately 2-week samples significantly increased with total template count across all healthy donors.

Regarding this clone: Its specificity is unknown.

Sequencing used immunoSEQ multiplex PCR; TCRdb keeps in-frame clones, though not all of them. This table has 85,000 to 100,000 clones, about 87% appearing once. Healthy donors had no documented immune events, such as infections, while sampled. Germline V gene lookup returns CDR1 SGHRS and CDR2 YFSETQ. This CDR3 is built from 14 residues. V gave up 4 bases and J gave up 4 bases, with 13 bases separating them. The TCR comes from a person aged 18-70 years in good health. The sample consisted of blood. The chain recombines TRBV5-1 with TRBJ2-3; no firm D call. The CDR3 nucleotides read TGCGCCAGCAGCCAATTAGAACAACCAGATACGCAGTATTTT. It specifies CASSQLEQPDTQYF.